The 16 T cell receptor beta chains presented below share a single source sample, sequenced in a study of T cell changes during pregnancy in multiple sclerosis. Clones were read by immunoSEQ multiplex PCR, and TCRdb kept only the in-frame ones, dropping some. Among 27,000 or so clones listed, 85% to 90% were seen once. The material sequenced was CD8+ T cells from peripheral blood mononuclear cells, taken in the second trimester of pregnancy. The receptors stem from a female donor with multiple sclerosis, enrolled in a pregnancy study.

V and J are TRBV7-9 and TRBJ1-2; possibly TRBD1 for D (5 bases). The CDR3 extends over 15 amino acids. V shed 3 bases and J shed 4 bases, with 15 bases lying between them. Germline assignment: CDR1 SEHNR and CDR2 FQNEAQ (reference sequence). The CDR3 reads CASSFGQGSSYGYTF. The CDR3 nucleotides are TGTGCCAGCAGCTTCGGTCAGGGCTCTTCCTATGGCTACACCTTC.

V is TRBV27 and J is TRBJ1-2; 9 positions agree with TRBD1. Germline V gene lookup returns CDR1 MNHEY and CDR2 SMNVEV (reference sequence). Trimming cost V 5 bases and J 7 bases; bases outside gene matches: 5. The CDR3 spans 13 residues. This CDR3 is CASSRQGVFGYTF. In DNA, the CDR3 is TGTGCCAGCAGTCGACAGGGGGTTTTTGGCTACACCTTC.

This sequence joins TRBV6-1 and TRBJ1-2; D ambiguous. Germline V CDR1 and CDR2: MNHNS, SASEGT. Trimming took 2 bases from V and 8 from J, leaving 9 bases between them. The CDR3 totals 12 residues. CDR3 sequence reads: CASSEFATGYTF. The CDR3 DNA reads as TGTGCCAGCAGTGAATTCGCGACAGGCTACACCTTC.

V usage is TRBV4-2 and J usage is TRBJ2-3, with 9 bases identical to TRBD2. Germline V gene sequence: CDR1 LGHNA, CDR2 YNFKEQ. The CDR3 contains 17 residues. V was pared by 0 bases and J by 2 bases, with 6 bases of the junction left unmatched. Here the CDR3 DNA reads TGTGCCAGCAGCCAAGAAATTAGCGGGGGTCCCACAGATACGCAGTATTTT. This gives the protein CASSQEISGGPTDTQYF.

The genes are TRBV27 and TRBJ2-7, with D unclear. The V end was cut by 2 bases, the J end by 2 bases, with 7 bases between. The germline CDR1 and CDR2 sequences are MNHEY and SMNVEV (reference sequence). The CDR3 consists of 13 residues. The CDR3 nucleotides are TGTGCCAGCAGTTTAGTGCCAGCCTACGAGCAGTACTTC. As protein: CASSLVPAYEQYF.

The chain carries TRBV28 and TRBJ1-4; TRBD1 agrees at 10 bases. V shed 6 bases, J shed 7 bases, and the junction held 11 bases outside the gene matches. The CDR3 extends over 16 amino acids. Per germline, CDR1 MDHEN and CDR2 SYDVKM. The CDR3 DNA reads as TGTGCCAGCAGAAGGGGACAGGGGAGGTTTAGTGAAAAACTGTTTTTT. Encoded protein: CASRRGQGRFSEKLFF.

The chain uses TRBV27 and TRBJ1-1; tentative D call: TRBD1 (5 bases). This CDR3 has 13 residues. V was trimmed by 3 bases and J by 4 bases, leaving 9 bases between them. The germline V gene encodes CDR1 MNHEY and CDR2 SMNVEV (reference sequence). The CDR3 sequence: CASSLGRGTEAFF. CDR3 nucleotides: TGTGCCAGCAGTTTGGGAAGGGGCACTGAAGCTTTCTTT.

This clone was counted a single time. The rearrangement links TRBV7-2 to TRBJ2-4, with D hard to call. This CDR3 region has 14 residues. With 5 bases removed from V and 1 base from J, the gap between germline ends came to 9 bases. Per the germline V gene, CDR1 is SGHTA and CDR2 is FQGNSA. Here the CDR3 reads CASSPSAAKNIQYF. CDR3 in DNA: TGTGCCAGCAGCCCGAGCGCGGCCAAAAACATTCAGTACTTC.

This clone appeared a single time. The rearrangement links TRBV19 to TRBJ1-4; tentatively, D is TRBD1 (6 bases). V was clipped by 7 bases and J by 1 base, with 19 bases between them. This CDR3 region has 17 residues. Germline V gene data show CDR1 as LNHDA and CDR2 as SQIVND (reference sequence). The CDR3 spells CASKSGETTGTNEKLFF. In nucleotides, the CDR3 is TGTGCCAGTAAAAGCGGGGAGACGACAGGAACTAATGAAAAACTGTTTTTT.

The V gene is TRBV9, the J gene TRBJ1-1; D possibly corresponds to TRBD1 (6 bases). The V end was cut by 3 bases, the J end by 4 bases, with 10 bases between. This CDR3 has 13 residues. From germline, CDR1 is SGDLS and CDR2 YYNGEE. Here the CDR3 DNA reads TGTGCCAGCAGCGAAGGGGGATTCACTGAAGCTTTCTTT. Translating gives CASSEGGFTEAFF.

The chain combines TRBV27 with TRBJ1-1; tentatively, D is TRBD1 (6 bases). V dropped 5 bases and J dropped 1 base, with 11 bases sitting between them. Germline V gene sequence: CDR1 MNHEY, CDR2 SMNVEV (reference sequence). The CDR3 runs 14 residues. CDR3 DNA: TGTGCCAGCAGTCCTTCAGGGGCGAACACTGAAGCTTTCTTT. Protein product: CASSPSGANTEAFF.

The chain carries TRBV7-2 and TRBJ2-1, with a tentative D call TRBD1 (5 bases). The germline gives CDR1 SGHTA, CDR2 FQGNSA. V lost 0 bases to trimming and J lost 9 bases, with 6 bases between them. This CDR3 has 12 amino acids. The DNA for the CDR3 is TGTGCCAGCAGCTTAGCCAGGGCTGAGCAGTTCTTC. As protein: CASSLARAEQFF.

The DNA for the CDR3 is TGTGCCAGCGAGGTAACAGGGTCGGCGGGCTACACCTTC. This gives the protein CASEVTGSAGYTF. The chain uses TRBV5-4 and TRBJ1-2, with D possibly being TRBD1 (6 bases). Germline values: CDR1 SGHNT, CDR2 YYREEE (reference sequence). V lost 7 bases and J 8 bases, leaving 18 bases between the germline ends. The CDR3 totals 13 residues.

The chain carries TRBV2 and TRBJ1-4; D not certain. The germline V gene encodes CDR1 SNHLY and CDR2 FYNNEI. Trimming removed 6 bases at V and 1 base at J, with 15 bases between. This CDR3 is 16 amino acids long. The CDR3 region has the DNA TGTGCCAGCAGCAAGAGGAACGCCGGAACTAATGAAAAACTGTTTTTT. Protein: CASSKRNAGTNEKLFF.

The CDR3 is CAWSIWTGEKARGENTEAFF. The CDR3 DNA is TGTGCCTGGAGTATTTGGACAGGGGAAAAAGCCCGTGGTGAGAACACTGAAGCTTTCTTT. This chain joins TRBV30 and TRBJ1-1; 9 nucleotides align to TRBD1. From germline, CDR1 is GTSNPN and CDR2 SVGIG (reference sequence). The ends lost 2 bases at V and 1 base at J; junction bases unmatched: 20. The length of the CDR3 is 20 residues.

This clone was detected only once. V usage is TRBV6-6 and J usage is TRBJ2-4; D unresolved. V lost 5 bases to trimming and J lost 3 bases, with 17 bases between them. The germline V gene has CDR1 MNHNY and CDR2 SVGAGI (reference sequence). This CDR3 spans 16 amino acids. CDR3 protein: CASSTPHAVNKNIQYF. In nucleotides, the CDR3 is TGTGCCAGCAGTACCCCACATGCAGTTAACAAAAACATTCAGTACTTC.